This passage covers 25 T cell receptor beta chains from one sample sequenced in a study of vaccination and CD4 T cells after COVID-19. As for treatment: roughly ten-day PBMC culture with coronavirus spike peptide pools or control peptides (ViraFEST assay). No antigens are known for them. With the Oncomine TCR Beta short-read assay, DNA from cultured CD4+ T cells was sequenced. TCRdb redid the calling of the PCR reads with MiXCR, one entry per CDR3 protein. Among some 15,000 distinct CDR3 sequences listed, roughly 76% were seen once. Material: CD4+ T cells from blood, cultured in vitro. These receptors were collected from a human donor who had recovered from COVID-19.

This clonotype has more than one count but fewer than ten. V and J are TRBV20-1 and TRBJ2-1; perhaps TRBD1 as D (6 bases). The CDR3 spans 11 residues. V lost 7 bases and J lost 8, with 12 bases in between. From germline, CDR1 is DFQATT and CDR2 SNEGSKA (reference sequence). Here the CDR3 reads CSGPGVDEQFF. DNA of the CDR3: TGCAGTGGACCAGGGGTGGATGAGCAGTTCTTC.

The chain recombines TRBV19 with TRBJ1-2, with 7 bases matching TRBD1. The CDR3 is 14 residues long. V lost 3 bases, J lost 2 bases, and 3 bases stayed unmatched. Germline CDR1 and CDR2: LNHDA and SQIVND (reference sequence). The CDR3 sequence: CASSIAQGNYGYTF. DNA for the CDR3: TGTGCCAGTAGTATCGCACAGGGGAACTATGGCTACACCTTC. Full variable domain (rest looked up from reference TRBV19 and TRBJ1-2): DGGITQSPKYLFRKEGQNVTLSCEQNLNHDAMYWYRQDPGQGLRLIYYSQIVNDFQKGDIAEGYSVSREKKESFPLTVTSAQKNPTAFYLCASSIAQGNYGYTFGSGTRLTVV.

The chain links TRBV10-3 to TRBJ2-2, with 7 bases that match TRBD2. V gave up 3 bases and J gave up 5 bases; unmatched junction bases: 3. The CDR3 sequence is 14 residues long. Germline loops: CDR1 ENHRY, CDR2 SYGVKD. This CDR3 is CAISDAGDTGELFF. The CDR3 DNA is TGTGCCATCAGTGACGCGGGAGATACCGGGGAGCTGTTTTTT.

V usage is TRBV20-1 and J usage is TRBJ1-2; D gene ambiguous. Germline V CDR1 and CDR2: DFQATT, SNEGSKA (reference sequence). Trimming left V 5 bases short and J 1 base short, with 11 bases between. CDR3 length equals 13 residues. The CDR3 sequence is CSAYLLINYGYTF. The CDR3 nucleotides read TGCAGTGCTTACCTACTTATTAACTATGGCTACACCTTC.

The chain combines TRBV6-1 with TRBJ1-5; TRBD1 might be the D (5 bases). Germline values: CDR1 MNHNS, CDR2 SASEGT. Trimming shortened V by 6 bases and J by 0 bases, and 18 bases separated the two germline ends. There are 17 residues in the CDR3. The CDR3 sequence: CASSRLGQRLSNQPQHF. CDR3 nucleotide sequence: TGTGCCAGCAGCCGACTGGGGCAGAGACTTAGCAATCAGCCCCAGCATTTT.

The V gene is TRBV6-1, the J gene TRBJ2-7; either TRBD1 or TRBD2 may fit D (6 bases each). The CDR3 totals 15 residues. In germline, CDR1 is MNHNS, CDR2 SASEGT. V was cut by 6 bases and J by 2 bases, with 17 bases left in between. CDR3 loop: CASRRGDGTPYEQYF. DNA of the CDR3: TGTGCCAGCAGAAGGGGGGACGGGACCCCCTACGAGCAGTACTTC.

In DNA, the CDR3 is TGTGCCAGCAGCTTCCAAGTTTGGGTTGGCAATCAGCCCCAGCATTTT. Translating gives CASSFQVWVGNQPQHF. V gene TRBV7-9 combines with J gene TRBJ1-5; D remains unclear. The length of the CDR3 is 16 residues. Germline values: CDR1 SEHNR, CDR2 FQNEAQ (reference sequence). V lost 3 bases and J 2 bases, leaving 14 bases between the germline ends.

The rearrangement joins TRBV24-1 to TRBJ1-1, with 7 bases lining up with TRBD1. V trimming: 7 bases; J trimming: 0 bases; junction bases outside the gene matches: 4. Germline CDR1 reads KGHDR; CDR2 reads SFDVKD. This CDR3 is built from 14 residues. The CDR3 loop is CATSNRGLNTEAFF. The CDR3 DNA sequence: TGTGCCACCAGCAACAGGGGACTGAACACTGAAGCTTTCTTT.

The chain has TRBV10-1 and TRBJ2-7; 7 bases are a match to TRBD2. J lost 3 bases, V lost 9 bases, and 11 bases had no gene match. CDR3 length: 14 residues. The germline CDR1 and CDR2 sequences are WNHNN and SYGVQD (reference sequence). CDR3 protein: CARRERELRYEQYF. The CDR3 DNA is TGCGCCAGACGAGAGCGGGAACTACGCTACGAGCAGTACTTC.

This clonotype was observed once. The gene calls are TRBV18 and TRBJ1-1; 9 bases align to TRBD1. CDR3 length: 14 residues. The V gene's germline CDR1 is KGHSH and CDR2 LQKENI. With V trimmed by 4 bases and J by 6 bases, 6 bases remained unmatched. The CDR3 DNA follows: TGTGCCAGCTCACGGTGGGACAGGGATTCTGAAGCTTTCTTT. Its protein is CASSRWDRDSEAFF. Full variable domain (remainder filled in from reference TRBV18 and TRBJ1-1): NAGVMQNPRHLVRRRGQEARLRCSPMKGHSHVYWYRQLPEEGLKFMVYLQKENIIDESGMPKERFSAEFPKEGPSILRIQQVVRGDSAAYFCASSRWDRDSEAFFGQGTRLTVV.

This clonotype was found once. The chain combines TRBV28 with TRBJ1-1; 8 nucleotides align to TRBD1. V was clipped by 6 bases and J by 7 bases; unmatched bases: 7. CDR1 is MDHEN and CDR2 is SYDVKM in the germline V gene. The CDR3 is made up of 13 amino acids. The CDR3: CASRDQGAGEAFF. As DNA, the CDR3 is TGTGCCAGCAGGGACCAGGGGGCGGGTGAAGCTTTCTTT.

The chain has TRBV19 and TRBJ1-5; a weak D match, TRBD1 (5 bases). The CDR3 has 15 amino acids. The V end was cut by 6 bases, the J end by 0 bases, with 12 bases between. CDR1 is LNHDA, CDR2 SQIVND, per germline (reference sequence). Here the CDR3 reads CASSETAYSNQPQHF. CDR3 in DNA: TGTGCCAGTAGCGAGACAGCTTATAGCAATCAGCCCCAGCATTTT.

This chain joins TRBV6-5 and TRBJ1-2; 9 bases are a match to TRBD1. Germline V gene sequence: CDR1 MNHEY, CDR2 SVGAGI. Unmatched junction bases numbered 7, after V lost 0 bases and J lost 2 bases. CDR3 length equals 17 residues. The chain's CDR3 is CASSYSIRDRVNYGYTF. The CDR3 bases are TGTGCCAGCAGTTACTCGATCCGGGACAGGGTCAACTATGGCTACACCTTC.

The CDR3 DNA reads as TGCAGTGCTAAGGGGGGACAGGCAGGCTATGGCTACACCTTC. Encoded protein: CSAKGGQAGYGYTF. V is TRBV20-1 and J is TRBJ1-2, with 8 bases that match TRBD1. The CDR3 has 14 amino acids. Germline V gene data show CDR1 as DFQATT and CDR2 as SNEGSKA (reference sequence). V lost 4 bases to trimming and J lost 4 bases; unmatched junction nucleotides: 8.

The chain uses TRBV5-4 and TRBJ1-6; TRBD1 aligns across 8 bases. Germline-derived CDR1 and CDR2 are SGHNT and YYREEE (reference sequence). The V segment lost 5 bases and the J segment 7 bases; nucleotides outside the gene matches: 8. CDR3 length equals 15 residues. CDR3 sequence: CASSPGQGGNSPLHF. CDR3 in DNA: TGTGCCAGCAGTCCCGGACAGGGTGGCAATTCACCCCTCCACTTT.

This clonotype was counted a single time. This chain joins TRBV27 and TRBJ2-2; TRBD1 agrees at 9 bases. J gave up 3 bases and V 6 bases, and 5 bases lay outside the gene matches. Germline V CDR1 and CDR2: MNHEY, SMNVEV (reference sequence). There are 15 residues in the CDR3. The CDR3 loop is CASRGRQGDTGELFF. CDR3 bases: TGTGCCAGCAGGGGTCGACAGGGGGACACCGGGGAGCTGTTTTTT.

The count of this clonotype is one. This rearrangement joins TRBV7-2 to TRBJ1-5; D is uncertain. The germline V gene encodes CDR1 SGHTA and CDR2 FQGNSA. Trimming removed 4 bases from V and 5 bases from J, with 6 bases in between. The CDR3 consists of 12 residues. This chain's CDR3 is CASSSRDQPQHF. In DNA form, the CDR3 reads TGTGCCAGCAGCTCGAGAGATCAGCCCCAGCATTTT.

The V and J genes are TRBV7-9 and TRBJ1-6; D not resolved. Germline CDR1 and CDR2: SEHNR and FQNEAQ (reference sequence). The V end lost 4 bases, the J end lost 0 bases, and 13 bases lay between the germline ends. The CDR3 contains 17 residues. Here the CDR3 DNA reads TGTGCCAGCAGCTCCCCCCGAGAGAGCTCCTATAATTCACCCCTCCACTTT. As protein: CASSSPRESSYNSPLHF.

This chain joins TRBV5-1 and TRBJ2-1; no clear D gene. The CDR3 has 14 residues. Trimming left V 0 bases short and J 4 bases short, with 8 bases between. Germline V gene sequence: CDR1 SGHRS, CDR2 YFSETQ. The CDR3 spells CASSLVEPYNEQFF. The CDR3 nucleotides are TGCGCCAGCAGCTTGGTTGAACCTTACAATGAGCAGTTCTTC.

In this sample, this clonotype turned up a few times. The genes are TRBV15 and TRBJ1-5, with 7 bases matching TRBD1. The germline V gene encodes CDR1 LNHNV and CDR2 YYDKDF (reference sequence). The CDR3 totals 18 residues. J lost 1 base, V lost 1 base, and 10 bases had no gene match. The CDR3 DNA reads TGTGCCACCAGCAGAGGAGGCAGGGGGGATCCGAGCAATCAGCCCCAGCATTTT. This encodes CATSRGGRGDPSNQPQHF.

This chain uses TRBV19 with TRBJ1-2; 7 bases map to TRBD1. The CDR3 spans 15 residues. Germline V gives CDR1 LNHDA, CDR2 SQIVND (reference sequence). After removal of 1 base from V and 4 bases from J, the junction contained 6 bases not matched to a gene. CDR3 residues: CASSIGWDSIYGYTF. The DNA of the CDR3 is TGTGCCAGTAGTATAGGCTGGGACAGCATCTATGGCTACACCTTC.

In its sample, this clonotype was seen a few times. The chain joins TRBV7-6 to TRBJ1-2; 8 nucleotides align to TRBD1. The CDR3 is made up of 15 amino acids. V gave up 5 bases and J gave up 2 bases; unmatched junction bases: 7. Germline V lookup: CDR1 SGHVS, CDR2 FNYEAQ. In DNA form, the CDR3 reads TGTGCCAGCAGCCCCGGACAGGGTCCAAACTATGGCTACACCTTC. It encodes CASSPGQGPNYGYTF.

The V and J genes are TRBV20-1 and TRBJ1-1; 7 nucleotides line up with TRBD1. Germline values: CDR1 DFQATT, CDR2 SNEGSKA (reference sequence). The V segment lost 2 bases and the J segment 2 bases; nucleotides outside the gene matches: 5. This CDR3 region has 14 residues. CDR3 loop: CSARKGQTNTEAFF. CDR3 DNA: TGCAGTGCTAGAAAGGGACAGACTAACACTGAAGCTTTCTTT.

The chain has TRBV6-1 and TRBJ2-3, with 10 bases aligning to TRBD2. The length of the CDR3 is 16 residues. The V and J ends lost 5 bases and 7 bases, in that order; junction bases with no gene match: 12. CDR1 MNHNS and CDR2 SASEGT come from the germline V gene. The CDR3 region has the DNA TGTGCCAGCAGTCCCCCGGCTAGCGGGAGTTTGAATACGCAGTATTTT. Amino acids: CASSPPASGSLNTQYF.

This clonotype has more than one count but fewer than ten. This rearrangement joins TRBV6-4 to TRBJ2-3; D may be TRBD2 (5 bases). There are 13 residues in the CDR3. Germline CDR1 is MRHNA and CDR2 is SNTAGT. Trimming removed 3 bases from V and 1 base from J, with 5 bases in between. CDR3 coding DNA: TGTGCCAGCAGTGAAGCGGGCACAGATACGCAGTATTTT. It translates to CASSEAGTDTQYF.